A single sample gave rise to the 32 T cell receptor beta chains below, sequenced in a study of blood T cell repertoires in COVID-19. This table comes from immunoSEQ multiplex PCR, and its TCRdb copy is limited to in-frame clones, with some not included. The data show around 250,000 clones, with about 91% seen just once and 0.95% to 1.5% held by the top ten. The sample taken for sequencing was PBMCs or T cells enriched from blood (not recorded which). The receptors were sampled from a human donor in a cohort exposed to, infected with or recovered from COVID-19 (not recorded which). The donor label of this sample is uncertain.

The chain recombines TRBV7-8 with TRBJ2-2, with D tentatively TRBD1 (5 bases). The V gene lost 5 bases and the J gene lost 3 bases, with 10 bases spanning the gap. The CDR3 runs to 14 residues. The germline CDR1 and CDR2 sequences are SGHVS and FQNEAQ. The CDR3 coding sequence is TGTGCCAGCAGCCCCCCCAGGGACACCGGGGAGCTGTTTTTT. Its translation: CASSPPRDTGELFF.

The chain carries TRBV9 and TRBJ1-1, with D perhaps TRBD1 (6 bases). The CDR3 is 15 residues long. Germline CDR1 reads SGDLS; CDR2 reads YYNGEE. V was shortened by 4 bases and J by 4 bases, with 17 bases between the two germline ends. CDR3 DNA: TGTGCCAGCAGCCTGAGAGGGGGGGAGACCACTGAAGCTTTCTTT. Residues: CASSLRGGETTEAFF.

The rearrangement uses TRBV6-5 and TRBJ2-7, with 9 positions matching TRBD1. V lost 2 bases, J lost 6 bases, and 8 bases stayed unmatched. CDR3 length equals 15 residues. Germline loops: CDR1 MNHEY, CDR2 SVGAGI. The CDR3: CASSYRGDRAIEQYF. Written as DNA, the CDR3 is TGTGCCAGCAGTTACCGGGGGGACAGGGCAATCGAGCAGTACTTC.

Written as DNA, the CDR3 is TGCGCCAGCAGCCAAAGCGGAGATACGCAGTATTTT. Residues: CASSQSGDTQYF. This chain uses TRBV5-1 with TRBJ2-3, with a weak D call TRBD2 (5 bases). The V gene's germline CDR1 is SGHRS and CDR2 YFSETQ. V was shortened by 4 bases and J by 5 bases, with 8 bases between the two germline ends. The CDR3 covers 12 residues.

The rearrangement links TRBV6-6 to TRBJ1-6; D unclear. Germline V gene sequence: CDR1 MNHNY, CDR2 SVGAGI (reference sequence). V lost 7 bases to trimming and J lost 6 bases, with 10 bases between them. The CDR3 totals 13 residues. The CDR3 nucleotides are TGTGCCAGCACCCCCCAGTTTAATTCACCCCTCCACTTT. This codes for CASTPQFNSPLHF.

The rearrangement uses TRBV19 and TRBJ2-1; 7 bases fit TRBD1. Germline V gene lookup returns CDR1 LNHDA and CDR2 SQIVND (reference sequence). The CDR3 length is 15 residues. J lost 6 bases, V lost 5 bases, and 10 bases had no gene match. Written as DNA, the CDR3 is TGTGCCAGTAGTTCACACTCAGGGGGTGGCAATGAGCAGTTCTTC. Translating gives CASSSHSGGGNEQFF.

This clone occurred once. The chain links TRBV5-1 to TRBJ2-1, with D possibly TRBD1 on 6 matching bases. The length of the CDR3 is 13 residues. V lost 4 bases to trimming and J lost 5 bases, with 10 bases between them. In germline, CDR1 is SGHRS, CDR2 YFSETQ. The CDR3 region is CASSGDNNNEQFF. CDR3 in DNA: TGCGCCAGCAGCGGGGACAACAACAATGAGCAGTTCTTC.

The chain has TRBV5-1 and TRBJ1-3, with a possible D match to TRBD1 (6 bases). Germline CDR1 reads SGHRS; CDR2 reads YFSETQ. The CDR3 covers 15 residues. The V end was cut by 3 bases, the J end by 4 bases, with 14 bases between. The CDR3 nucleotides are TGCGCCAGCAGCTGGACAGACCAACCGGGAAACACCATATATTTT. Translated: CASSWTDQPGNTIYF. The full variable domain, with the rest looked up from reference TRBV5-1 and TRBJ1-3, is KAGVTQTPRYLIKTRGQQVTLSCSPISGHRSVSWYQQTPGQGLQFLFEYFSETQRNKGNFPGRFSGRQFSNSRSEMNVSTLELGDSALYLCASSWTDQPGNTIYFGEGSWLTVV.

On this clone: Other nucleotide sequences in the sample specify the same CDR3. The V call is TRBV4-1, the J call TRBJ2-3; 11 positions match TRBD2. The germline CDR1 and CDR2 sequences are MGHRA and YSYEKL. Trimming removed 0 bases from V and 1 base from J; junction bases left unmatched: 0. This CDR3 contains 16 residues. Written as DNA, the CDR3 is TGCGCCAGCAGCCAAGAACTAGCGGGGGGCACAGATACGCAGTATTTT. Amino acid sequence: CASSQELAGGTDTQYF.

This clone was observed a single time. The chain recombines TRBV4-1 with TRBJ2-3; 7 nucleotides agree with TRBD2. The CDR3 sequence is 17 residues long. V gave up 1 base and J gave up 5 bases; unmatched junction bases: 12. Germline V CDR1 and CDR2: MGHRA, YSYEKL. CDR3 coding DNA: TGCGCCAGCAGCCAAGTCGCTGGCGGGGGAACGGGAGATACGCAGTATTTT. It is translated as CASSQVAGGGTGDTQYF.

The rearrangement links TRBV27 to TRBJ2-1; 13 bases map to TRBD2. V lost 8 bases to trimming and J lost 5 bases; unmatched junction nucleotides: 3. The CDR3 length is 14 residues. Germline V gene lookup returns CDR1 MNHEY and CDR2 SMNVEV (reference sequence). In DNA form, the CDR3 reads TGTGCCAGCCTTACTAGCGGGGGGGACAATGAGCAGTTCTTC. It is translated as CASLTSGGDNEQFF.

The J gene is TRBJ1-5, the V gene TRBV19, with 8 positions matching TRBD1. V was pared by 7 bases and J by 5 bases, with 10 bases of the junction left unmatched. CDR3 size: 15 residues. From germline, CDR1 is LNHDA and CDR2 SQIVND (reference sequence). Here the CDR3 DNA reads TGTGCCAGTACGGATGGACAGGGAAGGTATCAGCCCCAGCATTTT. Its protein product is CASTDGQGRYQPQHF.

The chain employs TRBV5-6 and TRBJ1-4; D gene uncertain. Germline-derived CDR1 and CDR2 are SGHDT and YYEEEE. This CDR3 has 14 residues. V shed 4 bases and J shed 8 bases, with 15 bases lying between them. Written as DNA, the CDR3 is TGTGCCAGCAGCCCCGGCCCCTCGGGGGAAAAACTGTTTTTT. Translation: CASSPGPSGEKLFF.

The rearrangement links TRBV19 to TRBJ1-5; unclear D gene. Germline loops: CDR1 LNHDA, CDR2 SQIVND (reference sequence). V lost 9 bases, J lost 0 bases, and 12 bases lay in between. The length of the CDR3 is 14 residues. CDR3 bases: TGTGCCAGCCCCGAACGGGATAGCAATCAGCCCCAGCATTTT. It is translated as CASPERDSNQPQHF.

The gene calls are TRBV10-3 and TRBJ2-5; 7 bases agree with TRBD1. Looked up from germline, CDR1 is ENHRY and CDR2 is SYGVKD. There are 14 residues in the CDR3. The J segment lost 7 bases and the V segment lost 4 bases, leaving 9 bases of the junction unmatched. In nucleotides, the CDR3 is TGTGCCATCAGTGCGGGACAGTCCACGGGGACCCAGTACTTC. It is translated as CAISAGQSTGTQYF.

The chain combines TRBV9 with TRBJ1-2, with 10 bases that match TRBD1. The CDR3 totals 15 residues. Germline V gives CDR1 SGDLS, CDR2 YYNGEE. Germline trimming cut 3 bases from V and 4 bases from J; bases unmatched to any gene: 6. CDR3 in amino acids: CASSARTGGSYGYTF. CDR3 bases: TGTGCCAGCAGCGCGAGGACAGGGGGAAGCTATGGCTACACCTTC.

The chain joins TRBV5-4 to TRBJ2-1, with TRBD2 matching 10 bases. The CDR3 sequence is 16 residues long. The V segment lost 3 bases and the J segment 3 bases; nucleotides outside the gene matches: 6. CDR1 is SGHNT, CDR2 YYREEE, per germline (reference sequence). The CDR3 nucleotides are TGTGCCAGCAGCTCGAAACTAGCGGGGCTCTACAATGAGCAGTTCTTC. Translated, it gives CASSSKLAGLYNEQFF.

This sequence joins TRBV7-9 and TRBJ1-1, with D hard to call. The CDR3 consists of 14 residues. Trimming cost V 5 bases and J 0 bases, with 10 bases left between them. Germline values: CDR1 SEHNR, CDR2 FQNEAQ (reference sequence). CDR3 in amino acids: CASSIQRLNTEAFF. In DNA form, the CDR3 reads TGTGCCAGCAGCATACAGAGACTGAACACTGAAGCTTTCTTT. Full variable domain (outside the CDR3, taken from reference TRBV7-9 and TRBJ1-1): DTGVSQNPRHKITKRGQNVTFRCDPISEHNRLYWYRQTLGQGPEFLTYFQNEAQLEKSRLLSDRFSAERPKGSFSTLEIQRTEQGDSAMYLCASSIQRLNTEAFFGQGTRLTVV.

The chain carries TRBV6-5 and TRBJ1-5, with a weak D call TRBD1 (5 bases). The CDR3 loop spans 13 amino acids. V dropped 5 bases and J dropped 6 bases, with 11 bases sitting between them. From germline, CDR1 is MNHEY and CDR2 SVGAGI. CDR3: CASSPKGCQPQHF. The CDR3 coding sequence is TGTGCCAGCAGTCCCAAGGGGTGTCAGCCCCAGCATTTT.

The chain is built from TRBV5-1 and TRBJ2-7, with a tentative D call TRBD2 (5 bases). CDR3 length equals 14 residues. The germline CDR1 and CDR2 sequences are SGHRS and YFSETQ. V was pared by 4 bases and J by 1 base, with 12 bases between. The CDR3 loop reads CASSGTGKSYEQYF. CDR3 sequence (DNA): TGCGCCAGCAGCGGAACCGGGAAGTCCTACGAGCAGTACTTC. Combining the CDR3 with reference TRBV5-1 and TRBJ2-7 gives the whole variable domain KAGVTQTPRYLIKTRGQQVTLSCSPISGHRSVSWYQQTPGQGLQFLFEYFSETQRNKGNFPGRFSGRQFSNSRSEMNVSTLELGDSALYLCASSGTGKSYEQYFGPGTRLTVT.

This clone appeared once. The CDR3 here is CASSSPVRGDTQYF. CDR3 nucleotide sequence: TGTGCCAGCAGCTCACCCGTTAGGGGCGATACGCAGTATTTT. The V gene is TRBV5-4, the J gene TRBJ2-3, with TRBD1 as a possible D gene (5 bases). The CDR3 consists of 14 residues. The germline gives CDR1 SGHNT, CDR2 YYREEE (reference sequence). V lost 3 bases to trimming and J lost 6 bases, with 14 bases between them.

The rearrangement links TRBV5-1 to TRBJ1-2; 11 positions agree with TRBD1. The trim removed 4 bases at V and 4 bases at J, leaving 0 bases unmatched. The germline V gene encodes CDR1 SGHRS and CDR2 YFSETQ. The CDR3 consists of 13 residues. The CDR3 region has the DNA TGCGCCAGCAGCGGGACAGGGGGCTATGGCTACACCTTC. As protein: CASSGTGGYGYTF.

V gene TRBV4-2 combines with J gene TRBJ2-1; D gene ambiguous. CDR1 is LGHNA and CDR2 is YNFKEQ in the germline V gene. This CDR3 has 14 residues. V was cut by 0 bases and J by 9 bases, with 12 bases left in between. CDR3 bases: TGTGCCAGCAGCCAAGATGCTCAGCGTGGTGAGCAGTTCTTC. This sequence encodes CASSQDAQRGEQFF.

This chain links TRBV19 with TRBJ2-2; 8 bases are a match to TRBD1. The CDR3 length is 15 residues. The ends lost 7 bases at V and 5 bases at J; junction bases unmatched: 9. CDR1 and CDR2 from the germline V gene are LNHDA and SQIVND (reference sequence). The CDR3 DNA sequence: TGTGCCAGTAAAGAGCAGGGGGCGGGTACCGGGGAGCTGTTTTTT. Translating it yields CASKEQGAGTGELFF.

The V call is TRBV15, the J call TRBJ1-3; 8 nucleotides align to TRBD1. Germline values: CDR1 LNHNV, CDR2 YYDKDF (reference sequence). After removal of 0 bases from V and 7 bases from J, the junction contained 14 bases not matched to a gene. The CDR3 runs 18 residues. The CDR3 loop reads CATSREILSAGGRNTIYF. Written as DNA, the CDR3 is TGTGCCACCAGCAGAGAAATCCTGTCGGCAGGGGGCCGGAACACCATATATTTT.

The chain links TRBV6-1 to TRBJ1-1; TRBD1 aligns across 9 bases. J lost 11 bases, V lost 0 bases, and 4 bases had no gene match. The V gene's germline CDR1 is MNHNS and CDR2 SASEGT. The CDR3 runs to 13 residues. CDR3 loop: CASSEATGGSAFF. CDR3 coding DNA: TGTGCCAGCAGTGAAGCTACAGGGGGCAGCGCTTTCTTT.

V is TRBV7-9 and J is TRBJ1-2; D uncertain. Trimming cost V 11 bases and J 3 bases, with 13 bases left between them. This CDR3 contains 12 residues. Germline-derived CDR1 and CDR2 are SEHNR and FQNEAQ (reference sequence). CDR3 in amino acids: CAAKVGDYGYTF. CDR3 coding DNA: TGTGCCGCTAAAGTAGGAGACTATGGCTACACCTTC.

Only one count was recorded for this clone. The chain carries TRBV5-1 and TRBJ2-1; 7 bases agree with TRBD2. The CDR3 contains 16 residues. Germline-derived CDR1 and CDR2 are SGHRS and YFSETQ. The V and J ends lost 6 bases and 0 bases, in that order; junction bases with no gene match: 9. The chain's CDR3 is CASISLAASSYNEQFF. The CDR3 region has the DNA TGCGCCAGCATCTCCCTAGCGGCTAGCTCCTACAATGAGCAGTTCTTC.

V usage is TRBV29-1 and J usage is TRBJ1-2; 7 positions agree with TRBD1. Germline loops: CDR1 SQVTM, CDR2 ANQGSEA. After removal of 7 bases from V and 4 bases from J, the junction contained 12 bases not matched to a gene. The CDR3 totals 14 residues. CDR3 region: CSALGQVGAYGYTF. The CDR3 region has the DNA TGCAGCGCCCTCGGACAGGTCGGCGCCTATGGCTACACCTTC.

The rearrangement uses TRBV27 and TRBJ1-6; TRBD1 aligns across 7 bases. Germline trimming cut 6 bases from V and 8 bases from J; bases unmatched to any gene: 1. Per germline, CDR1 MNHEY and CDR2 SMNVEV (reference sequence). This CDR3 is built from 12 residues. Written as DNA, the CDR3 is TGTGCCAGCAGCACAGGGGATTCACCCCTCCACTTT. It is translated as CASSTGDSPLHF.

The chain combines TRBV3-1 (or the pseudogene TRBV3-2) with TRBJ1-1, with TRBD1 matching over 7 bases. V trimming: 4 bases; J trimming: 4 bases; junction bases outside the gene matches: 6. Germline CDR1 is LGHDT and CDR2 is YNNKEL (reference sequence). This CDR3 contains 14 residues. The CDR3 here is CASSLLQGSTEAFF. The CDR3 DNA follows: TGTGCCAGCAGCCTCCTACAGGGGAGCACTGAAGCTTTCTTT.

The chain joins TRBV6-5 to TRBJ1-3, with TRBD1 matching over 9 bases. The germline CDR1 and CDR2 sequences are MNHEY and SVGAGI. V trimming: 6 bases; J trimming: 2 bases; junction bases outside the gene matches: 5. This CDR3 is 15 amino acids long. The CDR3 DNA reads TGTGCCAGCAGGGTGGGACAGGGTGCTGGAAACACCATATATTTT. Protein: CASRVGQGAGNTIYF.